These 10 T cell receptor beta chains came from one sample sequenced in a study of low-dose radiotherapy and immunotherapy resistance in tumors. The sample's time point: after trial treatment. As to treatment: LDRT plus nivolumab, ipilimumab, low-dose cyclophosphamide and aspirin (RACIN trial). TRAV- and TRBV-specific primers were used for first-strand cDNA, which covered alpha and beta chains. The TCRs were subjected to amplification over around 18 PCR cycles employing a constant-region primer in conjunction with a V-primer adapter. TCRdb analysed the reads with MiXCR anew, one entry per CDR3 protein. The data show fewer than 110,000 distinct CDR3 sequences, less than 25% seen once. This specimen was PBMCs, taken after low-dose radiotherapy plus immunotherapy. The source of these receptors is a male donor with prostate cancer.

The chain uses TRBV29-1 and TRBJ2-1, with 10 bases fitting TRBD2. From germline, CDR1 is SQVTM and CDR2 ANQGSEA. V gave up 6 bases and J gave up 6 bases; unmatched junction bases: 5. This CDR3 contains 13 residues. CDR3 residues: CSVRLAGSNEQFF. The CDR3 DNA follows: TGCAGCGTGCGACTAGCGGGCAGCAATGAGCAGTTCTTC.

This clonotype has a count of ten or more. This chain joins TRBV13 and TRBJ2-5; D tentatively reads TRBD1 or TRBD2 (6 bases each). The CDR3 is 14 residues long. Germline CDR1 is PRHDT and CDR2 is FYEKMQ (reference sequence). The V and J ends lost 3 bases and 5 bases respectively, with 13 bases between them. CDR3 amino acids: CASSLLGGGETQYF. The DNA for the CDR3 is TGTGCCAGCAGCTTGCTAGGGGGAGGCGAGACCCAGTACTTC. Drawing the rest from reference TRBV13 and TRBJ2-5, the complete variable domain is AAGVIQSPRHLIKEKRETATLKCYPIPRHDTVYWYQQGPGQDPQFLISFYEKMQSDKGSIPDRFSAQQFSDYHSELNMSSLELGDSALYFCASSLLGGGETQYFGPGTRLLVL.

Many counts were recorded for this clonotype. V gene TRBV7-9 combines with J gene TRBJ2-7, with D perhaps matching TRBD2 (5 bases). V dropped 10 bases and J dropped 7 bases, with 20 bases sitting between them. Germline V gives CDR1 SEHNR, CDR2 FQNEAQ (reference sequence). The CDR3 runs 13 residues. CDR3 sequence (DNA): TGTGCCACTCGGACGGGAAATCGATGGGAGCAGTACTTC. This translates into CATRTGNRWEQYF.

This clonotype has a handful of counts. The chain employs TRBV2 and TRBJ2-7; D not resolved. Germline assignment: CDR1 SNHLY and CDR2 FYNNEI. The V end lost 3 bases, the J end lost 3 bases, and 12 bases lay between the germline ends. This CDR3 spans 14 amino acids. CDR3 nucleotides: TGTGCCAGCAGTGATGGCCCAATAAACTACGAGCAGTACTTC. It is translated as CASSDGPINYEQYF.

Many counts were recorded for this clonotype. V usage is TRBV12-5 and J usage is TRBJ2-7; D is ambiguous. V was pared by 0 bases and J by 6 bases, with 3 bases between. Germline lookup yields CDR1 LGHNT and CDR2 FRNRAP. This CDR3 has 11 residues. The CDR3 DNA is TGTGCTAGTGGTTTGGTACGCGAGCAGTACTTC. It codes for CASGLVREQYF.

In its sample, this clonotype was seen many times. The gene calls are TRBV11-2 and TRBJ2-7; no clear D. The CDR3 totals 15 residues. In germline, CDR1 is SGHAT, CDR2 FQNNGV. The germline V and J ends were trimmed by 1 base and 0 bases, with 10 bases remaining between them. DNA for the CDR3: TGTGCCAGCAGCTTAGGGGCGGTTACCTCCTACGAGCAGTACTTC. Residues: CASSLGAVTSYEQYF.

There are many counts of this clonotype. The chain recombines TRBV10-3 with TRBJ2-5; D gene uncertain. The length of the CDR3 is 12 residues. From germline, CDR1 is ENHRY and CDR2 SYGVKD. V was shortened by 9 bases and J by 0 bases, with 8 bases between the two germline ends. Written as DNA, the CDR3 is TGTGCCATAAGCGTTAACCAAGAGACCCAGTACTTC. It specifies CAISVNQETQYF.

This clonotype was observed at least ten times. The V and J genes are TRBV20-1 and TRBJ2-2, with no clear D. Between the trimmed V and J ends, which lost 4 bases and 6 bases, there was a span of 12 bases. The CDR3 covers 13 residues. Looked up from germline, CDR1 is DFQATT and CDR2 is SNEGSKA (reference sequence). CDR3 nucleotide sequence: TGCAGTGCTAAAGCCTCCTCCGCCGGGGAGCTGTTTTTT. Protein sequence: CSAKASSAGELFF.

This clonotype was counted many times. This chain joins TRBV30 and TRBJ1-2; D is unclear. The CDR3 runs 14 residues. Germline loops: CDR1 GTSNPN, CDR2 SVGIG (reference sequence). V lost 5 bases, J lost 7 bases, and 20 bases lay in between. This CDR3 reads CAWGPGLLEGGYTF. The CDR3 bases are TGTGCCTGGGGGCCCGGACTGCTTGAAGGTGGCTACACCTTC.

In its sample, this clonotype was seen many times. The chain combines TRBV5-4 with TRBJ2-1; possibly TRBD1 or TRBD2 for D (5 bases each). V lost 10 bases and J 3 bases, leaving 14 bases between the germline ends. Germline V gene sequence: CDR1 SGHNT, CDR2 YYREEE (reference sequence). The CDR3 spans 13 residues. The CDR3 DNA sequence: TGTGCCCTCGGGACCGCGAACTACAATGAGCAGTTCTTC. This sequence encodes CALGTANYNEQFF.